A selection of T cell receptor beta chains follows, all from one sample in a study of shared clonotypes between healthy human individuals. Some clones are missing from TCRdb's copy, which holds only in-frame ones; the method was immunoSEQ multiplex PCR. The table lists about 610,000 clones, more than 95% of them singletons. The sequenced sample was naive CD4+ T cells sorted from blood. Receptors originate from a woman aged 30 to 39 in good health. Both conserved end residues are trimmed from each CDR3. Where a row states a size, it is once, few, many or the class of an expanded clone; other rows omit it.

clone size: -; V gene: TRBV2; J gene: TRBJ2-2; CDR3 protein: ASRKTDTGELF
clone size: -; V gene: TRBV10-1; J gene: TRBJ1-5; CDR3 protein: ASSEGNQPQH
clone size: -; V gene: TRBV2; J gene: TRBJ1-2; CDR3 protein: ASSEEIRAYYGYT
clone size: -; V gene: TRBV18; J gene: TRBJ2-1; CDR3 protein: ASSPALAGSEQF
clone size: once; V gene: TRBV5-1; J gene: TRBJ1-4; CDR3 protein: ASSLGAGEKLF
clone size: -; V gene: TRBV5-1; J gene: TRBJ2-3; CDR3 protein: ASSLVTSGDADTQY
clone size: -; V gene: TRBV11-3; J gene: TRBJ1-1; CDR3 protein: ASSLEGGTEAF
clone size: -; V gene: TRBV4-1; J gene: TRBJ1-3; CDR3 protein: ASSQEKRNSGNTIY
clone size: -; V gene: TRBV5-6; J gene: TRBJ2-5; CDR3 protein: ASSTSGGVAQETQY
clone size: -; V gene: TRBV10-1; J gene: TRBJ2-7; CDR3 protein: ASSELAGFYEQY
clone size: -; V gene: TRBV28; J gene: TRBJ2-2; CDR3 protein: ASKRESNTGELF
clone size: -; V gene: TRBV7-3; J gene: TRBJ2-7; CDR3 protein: ASSPGPMLSHEQY
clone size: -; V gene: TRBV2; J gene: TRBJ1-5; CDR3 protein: ASRAGAPYQPQH
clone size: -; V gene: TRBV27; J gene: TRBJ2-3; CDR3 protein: ASRERGRTDTQY
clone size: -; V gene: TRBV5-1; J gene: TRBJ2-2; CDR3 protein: ASSPGRVAGDPGELF
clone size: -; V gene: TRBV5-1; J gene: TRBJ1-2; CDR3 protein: ASSFEGQGDGYT
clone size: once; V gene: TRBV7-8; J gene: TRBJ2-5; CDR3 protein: ASSLALGLAGETQETQY
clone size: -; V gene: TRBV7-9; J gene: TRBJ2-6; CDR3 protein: ASSLDREGVRSGANVLT
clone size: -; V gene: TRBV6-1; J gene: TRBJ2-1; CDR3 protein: ASSENRALIYNEQF
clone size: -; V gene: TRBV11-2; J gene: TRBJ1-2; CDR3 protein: ASSPLMDSPGFGYGYT
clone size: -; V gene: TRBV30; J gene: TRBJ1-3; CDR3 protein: AWSVIGNTIY
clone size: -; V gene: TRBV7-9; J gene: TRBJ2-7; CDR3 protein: ASSLFPYEQY
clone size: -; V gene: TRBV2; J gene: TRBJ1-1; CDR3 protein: ASSGGNTEAF
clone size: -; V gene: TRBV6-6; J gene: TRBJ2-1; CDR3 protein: ASSYGYNEQF
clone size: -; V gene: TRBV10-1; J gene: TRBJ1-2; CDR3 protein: ASSENIYYGYT
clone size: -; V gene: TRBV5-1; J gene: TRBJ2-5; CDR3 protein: ASSFYAAKRGGETQY
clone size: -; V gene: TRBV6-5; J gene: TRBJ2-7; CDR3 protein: ASSYTYPDIGMEQY
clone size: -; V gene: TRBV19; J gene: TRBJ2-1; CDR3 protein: ASSILLSSGSSYNEQF
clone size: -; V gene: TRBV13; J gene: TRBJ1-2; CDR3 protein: ASSRDPTLPGGYT
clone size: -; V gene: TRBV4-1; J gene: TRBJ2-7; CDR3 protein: ASSQEREGVYEQY
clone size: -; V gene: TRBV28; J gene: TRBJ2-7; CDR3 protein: ASTLRGGISYEQY
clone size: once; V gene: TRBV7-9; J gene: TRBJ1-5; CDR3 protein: ASSLVTNRDKPNQPQH
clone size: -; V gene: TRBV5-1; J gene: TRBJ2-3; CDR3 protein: ASSFTSLATMGTDTQY
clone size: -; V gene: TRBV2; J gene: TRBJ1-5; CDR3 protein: ASSERRVNQPQH
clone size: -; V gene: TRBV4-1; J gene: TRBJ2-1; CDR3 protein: ASSQSGTQRYNEQF
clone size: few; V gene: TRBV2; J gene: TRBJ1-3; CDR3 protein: ASSGVSSGNTIY
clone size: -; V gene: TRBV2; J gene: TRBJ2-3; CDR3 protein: ASGGAGGLAVQGTDTQY
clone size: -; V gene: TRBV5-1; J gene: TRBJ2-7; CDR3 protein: ASSPLGLAGAYEQY
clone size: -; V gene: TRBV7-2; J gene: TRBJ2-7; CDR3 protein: ASSLTPGEIAYEQY
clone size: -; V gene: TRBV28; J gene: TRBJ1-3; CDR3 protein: ASRWTSNSGNTIY
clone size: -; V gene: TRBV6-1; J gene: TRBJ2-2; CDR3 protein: ASRLAGANTGELF
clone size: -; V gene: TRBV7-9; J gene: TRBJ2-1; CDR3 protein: ASGTLAGELNNEQF
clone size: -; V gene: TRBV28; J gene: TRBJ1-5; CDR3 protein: ASTGQISNQPQH
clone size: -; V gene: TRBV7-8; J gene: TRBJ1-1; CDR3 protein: ASSLMTFAAGAGDTEAF
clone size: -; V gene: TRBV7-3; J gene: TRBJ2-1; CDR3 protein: ASSLASGRGHEQF
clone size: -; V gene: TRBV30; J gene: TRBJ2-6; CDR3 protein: AWSVWERTGANVLT
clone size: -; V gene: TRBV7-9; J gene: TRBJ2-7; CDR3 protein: ASSLRRQPYEQY
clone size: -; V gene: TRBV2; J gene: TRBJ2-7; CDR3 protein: ASRQQKQY
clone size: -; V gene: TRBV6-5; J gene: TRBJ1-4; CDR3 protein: ASSYGPHVGEKLF
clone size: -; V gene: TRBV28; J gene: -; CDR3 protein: ASSLGGAEQY